Detailed here is one TCR beta chain. Its target antigen remains unknown. The sample holds no much larger clone one base away, and base qualities are not on file. The data are from a study of T-cell reconstitution after alpha-beta-depleted transplantation in children listed by TCRdb under 2016. Regarding the research as a whole: Using TCR repertoire profiling, the study followed T-cell immune reconstitution in a quantitative way in children after TCRalphabeta/CD19-depleted allogeneic hematopoietic cell transplantation.

Relative to germline, V is 6 bases shorter and J is 2 bases shorter, with 13 bases between their ends. CDR3 length: 14 amino acids, cysteine to phenylalanine. Only the CDR3 region is kept as DNA, spanning 42 bases read in frame from base 1. As encoded in the germline V gene, CDR1 is KGHSH while CDR2 is LQKENI. Receptor amplification or capture employed PCR. The reads were generated on an Illumina HiSeq 2500. Molecular barcoding was employed in the preparation of TCR libraries, with unique molecular identifiers being used to normalize TCRbeta repertoire quantification. The raw public reads went through TCRdb reprocessing: fastp at Q25, MiXCR clone calling, in-frame beta chains kept. Under each unique CDR3 protein, matching rows form one entry showing the most common genes and DNA. Recorded for this sample are 130,000 to 150,000 distinct CDR3 sequences; about 8.8% of them occurred a single time. Of the sample, 15% to 20% is held by the ten largest clones.

What the authors observed across the whole study: The frequencies of hyperexpanded clones fell over the following months, and after one year, T-cell counts and TCRbeta diversity were mostly attributed to newly produced T cells. In some patients, high TCRbeta diversity at day 60 was attributed to recipient T cells and intrathymic progenitors that had survived conditioning. The apparently early recovery of alphabetaT-cell counts about two months after transplant reportedly depended on only several hundred rapidly expanded clones that came from non-depleted graft cells.

Explained via the paper, the treatment or condition label denotes: allogeneic hematopoietic cell transplantation with graft depleted of TCRalphabeta T cells and CD19 B cells. The transplant recipients were children given TCRalphabeta/CD19-depleted allogeneic hematopoietic cell grafts. Sample: PBMCs, mostly from graft donor cells, taken 180 days after TCRalphabeta/CD19-depleted stem cell transplant. The sequence was collected from a female patient aged 2-15 years who had a stem cell transplant for congenital amegakaryocytic thrombocytopenia, so the T cells may come from the graft donor. The V and J segments used are TRBV18 and TRBJ2-5; TRBD1 might be the D gene, on 6 matching bases. The CDR3: CASSLDSSQETQYF. The DNA reads as follows: TGTGCCAGCTCCCTGGACAGCTCGCAAGAGACCCAGTACTTC.